This record covers a single TCR beta chain. Antigen: not known. TCRdb re-called the 5' RACE reads; one entry per CDR3 protein, DNA not given. The sample has around 380,000 distinct CDR3 sequences. The data were taken from a study of monozygotic twins with inflammatory bowel disease. Study conclusions and caveats: Among IBD patients, TCRbeta diversity (inverse Simpson) was lower than in healthy co-twins.

The germline V gene has CDR1 MGHDK and CDR2 SYGVNS. The length of the CDR3 is 16 residues. V gene TRBV25-1 combines with J gene TRBJ1-1. Sequenced input: blood. The clonotype comes from a human donor with ulcerative colitis or Crohn's disease, or a healthy co-twin of an affected twin (not recorded which). The CDR3 here is CASSESLNRGRAEAFF.